Listed here is a single TCR beta chain. TCRdb analysed the PCR reads with MiXCR anew, one entry per CDR3 protein. This sample has 16,000 or so distinct CDR3 sequences, with roughly 45% found just once. The CDR3 totals 15 residues. V dropped 3 bases and J dropped 0 bases, with 9 bases sitting between them. The germline V gene encodes CDR1 LNHDA and CDR2 SQIVND (reference sequence). This entry belongs to a study of tumor-infiltrating lymphocytes in oesophageal squamous cell carcinoma. The specimen was blood. The chain has TRBV19 and TRBJ1-5, with D uncertain. This TCR was recovered from a female donor with esophageal squamous cell carcinoma. The CDR3 region is CASSIAVYSNQPQHF. CDR3 coding DNA: TGTGCCAGTAGTATCGCTGTCTATAGCAATCAGCCCCAGCATTTT.